This TCR beta chain was identified in a study of blood T cell dynamics during melanoma immunotherapy. Documented time point: pre-treatment baseline. Sampling occurred pretreatment (T0) and at week 3 (W3), after cycle one of checkpoint blockade. The study's findings and limits: At W3, later disease-control patients showed bifurcated PBMC repertoire changes, unlike progressors.

The repertoire was sequenced with immunoSEQ multiplex PCR; TCRdb's copy has only in-frame clones and lacks some. The sample lists 20,000 to 30,000 clones; roughly nine tenths were seen once. Germline V gene lookup returns CDR1 KGHSH and CDR2 LQKENI. The trim removed 5 bases at V and 6 bases at J, leaving 5 bases unmatched. This CDR3 has 14 residues. As concerns this clone: Its target is not known.

This TCR was recovered from a human donor with melanoma. The V gene is TRBV18, the J gene TRBJ1-5; 9 nucleotides agree with TRBD1. The specimen comprised blood, sampled from a patient treated with checkpoint blockade. The CDR3 sequence: CASSEGQGGQPQHF. The DNA of the CDR3 is TGTGCCAGCTCAGAGGGACAGGGTGGTCAGCCCCAGCATTTT.